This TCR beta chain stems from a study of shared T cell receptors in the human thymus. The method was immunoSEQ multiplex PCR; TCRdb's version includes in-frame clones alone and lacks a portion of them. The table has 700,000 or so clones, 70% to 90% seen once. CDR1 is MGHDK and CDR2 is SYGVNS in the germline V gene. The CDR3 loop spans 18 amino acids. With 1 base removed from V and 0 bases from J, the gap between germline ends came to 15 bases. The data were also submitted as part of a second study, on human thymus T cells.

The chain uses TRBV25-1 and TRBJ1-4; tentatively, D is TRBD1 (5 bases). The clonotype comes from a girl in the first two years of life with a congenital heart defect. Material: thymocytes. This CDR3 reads CASSEFSVEGPTNEKLFF. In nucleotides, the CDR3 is TGTGCCAGCAGTGAATTTTCGGTGGAGGGACCAACTAATGAAAAACTGTTTTTT. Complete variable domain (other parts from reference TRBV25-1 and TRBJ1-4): EADIYQTPRYLVIGTGKKITLECSQTMGHDKMYWYQQDPGMELHLIHYSYGVNSTEKGDLSSESTVSRIRTEHFPLTLESARPSHTSQYLCASSEFSVEGPTNEKLFFGSGTQLSVL.